These T cell receptor beta chains were read from a single sample in a study of T cell responses to AZD1222 COVID-19 vaccine. The method was immunoSEQ multiplex PCR; TCRdb's version includes in-frame clones alone and lacks a portion of them. The sample has 120,000 or so clones; 85% to 95% are singletons. The specimen comprised peripheral blood, sampled on day 0 of AZD1222 vaccination. The receptors come from an adult in good health. The CDR3 runs from the conserved cysteine through the conserved F or W. A D gene is named only where the DNA matches it firmly. Clone size, where shown, is once, few, many, or a class for clones that have expanded.

v_gene	j_gene	d_gene	abundance	CDR3aa	CDR3nt
TRBV5-1	TRBJ1-2	TRBD1	-	CASSSGTASYTF	TGCGCCAGCAGTTCCGGGACAGCGAGCTACACCTTC
TRBV4-2	TRBJ2-2	TRBD2	-	CASSQAYLSGGDTGELFF	TGTGCCAGCAGCCAAGCCTACCTTAGCGGGGGGGACACCGGGGAGCTGTTTTTT
TRBV6-6	TRBJ1-3	-	-	CASSYSVQRNTIYF	TGTGCCAGCAGTTACTCGGTCCAGAGGAACACCATATATTTT
TRBV3-1/TRBV3-2	TRBJ1-3	-	-	CASSQISGNTIYF	TGTGCCAGCAGCCAAATTAGCGGAAACACCATATATTTT
TRBV2	TRBJ2-7	-	once	CASSSHTGGPSHEQYF	TGTGCCAGCAGTTCCCATACAGGAGGGCCATCCCACGAGCAGTACTTC
TRBV24-1	TRBJ1-2	-	-	CATSDSWALIMRGYTF	TGTGCCACCAGTGATTCATGGGCCCTCATTATGCGTGGCTACACCTTC
TRBV27	TRBJ1-3	-	-	CASSVNWPSSGNTIYF	TGTGCCAGCAGTGTCAATTGGCCGAGCTCTGGAAACACCATATATTTT
TRBV19	TRBJ1-1	-	-	CASSIGLVSMNTEAFF	TGTGCCAGTAGTATAGGGCTTGTCAGTATGAACACTGAAGCTTTCTTT
TRBV28	TRBJ1-2	-	-	CASTWGGISARGYTF	TGTGCCAGCACCTGGGGCGGAATAAGTGCGAGGGGCTACACCTTC
TRBV9	TRBJ1-3	TRBD1	-	CASSVEGQGNTIYF	TGTGCCAGCAGCGTAGAGGGACAGGGGAACACCATATATTTT
TRBV6-5	TRBJ2-5	-	once	CASSHRIQETQYF	TGTGCCAGCAGTCACAGGATTCAAGAGACCCAGTACTTC
TRBV2	TRBJ1-1	TRBD1	-	CASSDPPGGAGVNTEAFF	TGTGCCAGCAGTGATCCCCCAGGGGGCGCCGGTGTGAACACTGAAGCTTTCTTT
TRBV6-1	TRBJ1-5	TRBD1	once	CASSERQGGNQPQHF	TGTGCCAGCAGTGAACGACAGGGGGGCAATCAGCCCCAGCATTTT
TRBV11-2	TRBJ2-1	-	few	CASSLGIEEFF	TGTGCCAGCAGCTTAGGCATTGAGGAGTTCTTC
TRBV28	TRBJ2-3	TRBD2	-	CASSPHGGGATDTQYF	TGTGCCAGCAGTCCGCATGGCGGGGGGGCCACAGATACGCAGTATTTT
TRBV28	TRBJ2-2	-	once	CASRISGRMVGELFF	TGTGCCAGCAGGATCTCCGGAAGGATGGTCGGGGAGCTGTTTTTT
TRBV3-1/TRBV3-2	TRBJ1-5	-	-	CASSPSGDNQPQHF	TGTGCCAGCAGCCCGTCGGGGGACAATCAGCCCCAGCATTTT
TRBV9	TRBJ1-6	TRBD1	-	CASSADRGRSPLHF	TGTGCCAGCAGCGCGGACAGGGGAAGGTCACCCCTCCACTTT
TRBV19	TRBJ1-2	-	-	CASTGSLYGYTF	TGTGCCAGTACCGGGAGCCTCTATGGCTACACCTTC
TRBV19	TRBJ1-1	-	-	CASSMGGRTEAFF	TGTGCCAGTAGTATGGGGGGGCGCACTGAAGCTTTCTTT
TRBV10-3	TRBJ2-5	TRBD2	once	CAIMSAGEETQYF	TGTGCCATCATGTCAGCGGGGGAAGAGACCCAGTACTTC
TRBV10-1	TRBJ1-1	-	-	CASSESKGGRDTEAFF	TGCGCCAGCAGTGAGTCGAAAGGGGGGAGGGACACTGAAGCTTTCTTT
TRBV7-2	TRBJ2-6	-	-	CASSLAVVLLNSGANVLTF	TGTGCCAGCAGCTTAGCCGTAGTTCTATTAAACTCTGGGGCCAACGTCCTGACTTTC
TRBV11-1	TRBJ2-3	-	few	CASSLAWDTQYF	TGTGCCAGCAGCTTAGCCTGGGATACGCAGTATTTT
TRBV14	TRBJ1-2	TRBD1	-	CASSRDRGDYGYTF	TGTGCCAGCAGCCGGGACAGGGGGGACTATGGCTACACCTTC
TRBV7-9	TRBJ2-3	-	-	CASSDRWSTDTQYF	TGTGCCAGCAGCGACAGGTGGAGCACAGATACGCAGTATTTT
TRBV30	TRBJ2-7	TRBD1	-	CAWSLTTGAYEQYF	TGTGCCTGGAGTCTTACGACAGGGGCCTACGAGCAGTACTTC
TRBV30	TRBJ1-2	TRBD1	-	CACEKTGVNYGYTF	TGTGCCTGCGAAAAGACAGGGGTCAACTATGGCTACACCTTC
TRBV5-1	TRBJ2-3	-	-	CASRAGLSSTDTQYF	TGCGCCAGCAGGGCGGGGCTGTCTTCCACAGATACGCAGTATTTT
TRBV14	TRBJ1-6	-	-	CASSLNPRSPLHF	TGTGCCAGCAGCCTGAATCCAAGATCACCCCTCCACTTT
TRBV7-2	TRBJ1-5	-	once	CASSLNNQPQHF	TGTGCCAGCAGCTTAAACAATCAGCCCCAGCATTTT
TRBV6-5	TRBJ1-5	-	once	CASRSPGAGNQPQHF	TGTGCCAGCAGATCGCCGGGGGCTGGGAATCAGCCCCAGCATTTT
TRBV4-1	TRBJ2-7	-	once	CASSQAKNSGYEQYF	TGCGCCAGCAGCCAAGCTAAGAATTCGGGCTACGAGCAGTACTTC
TRBV7-9	TRBJ1-4	TRBD1	-	CASSLHPGQGATNEKLFF	TGTGCCAGCAGCTTACATCCGGGACAGGGCGCAACTAATGAAAAACTGTTTTTT
TRBV5-6	TRBJ2-7	-	-	CASTQGMSYEQYF	TGTGCCAGCACCCAGGGCATGTCCTACGAGCAGTACTTC
TRBV4-1	TRBJ1-3	-	-	CASSQKGQDRSGNTIYF	TGCGCCAGCAGCCAAAAGGGGCAGGACCGCTCTGGAAACACCATATATTTT
TRBV3-1/TRBV3-2	TRBJ2-5	-	-	CASSQIRKETQYF	TGTGCCAGCAGCCAAATCCGCAAAGAGACCCAGTACTTC
TRBV9	TRBJ2-1	-	-	CASSVGVEQFF	TGTGCCAGCAGCGTAGGGGTTGAGCAGTTCTTC
TRBV4-1	TRBJ1-1	-	few	CASSQGWEYTEAFF	TGCGCCAGCAGCCAAGGGTGGGAGTACACTGAAGCTTTCTTT
TRBV6-5	TRBJ2-2	-	once	CASSLGHSNTGELFF	TGTGCCAGCAGCCTGGGACATTCGAACACCGGGGAGCTGTTTTTT
TRBV5-4	TRBJ2-3	-	-	CASSLRWDSTDTQYF	TGTGCCAGCAGCTTGCGTTGGGATAGTACAGATACGCAGTATTTT
TRBV7-9	TRBJ2-3	TRBD1	-	CASSSGDRANTDTQYF	TGTGCCAGCAGCTCCGGGGACAGGGCCAACACAGATACGCAGTATTTT
TRBV7-9	TRBJ2-7	-	-	CASSLNYEQYF	TGTGCCAGCAGCTTGAACTACGAGCAGTACTTC
TRBV6-5	TRBJ1-1	-	-	CASSYGSVPLAFF	TGTGCCAGCAGTTACGGGAGCGTCCCTTTAGCTTTCTTT
TRBV30	TRBJ2-3	-	-	CAWSLTDTQYF	TGTGCCTGGAGTCTTACAGATACGCAGTATTTT